Sequencing of this T cell receptor (beta chain) was carried out in a study of cytomegalovirus exposure and HLA in healthy donors. With respect to this clone: Other DNA sequences from this sample encode an identical CDR3 as well.

Looked up from germline, CDR1 is MGHDK and CDR2 is SYGVNS. CDR3 length: 12 residues. Deletions cut 3 bases from V and 8 bases from J, with 10 bases between. PCR used 60 Vbeta primers and 13 Jbeta primers. Clones were read by immunoSEQ multiplex PCR, and TCRdb kept only the in-frame ones, dropping some. The data contain around 140,000 clones, more than 60% of them seen just once; the ten biggest clones take up roughly 1.5%. This TCR came from a woman between 18 and 29 years old in good health and CMV-seronegative. The sequencing sample was made of PBMCs. This chain joins TRBV25-1 and TRBJ1-2; D gene ambiguous. The CDR3 DNA follows: TGTGCCAGCAGTGAGGGAGGGAGCGGCTACACCTTC. Translation: CASSEGGSGYTF.